The 22 T cell receptor beta chains presented below share a single source sample, sequenced in a study of T cell repertoires in cytomegalovirus infection. A single record per CDR3 protein comes from TCRdb applying MiXCR to the reads. The table includes 450,000 to 550,000 distinct CDR3 sequences, approximately 15% detected once. Sequenced input: CD8+ T cells from PBMCs. The source of these receptors is a human donor in good health (CMV status not recorded). Some clones in this sample may be carry-over from other donors' samples.

This clonotype occurred a few times. This chain uses TRBV20-1 with TRBJ2-1; TRBD1 agrees at 11 bases. CDR1 is DFQATT, CDR2 SNEGSKA, per germline (reference sequence). CDR3 size: 18 residues. The junction had 9 bases not matched to a gene; V was cut back by 1 base and J by 1 base. The CDR3 DNA sequence: TGCAGTGCTAGAGCCGGACAGGGGGCTATCCGTTCCTACAATGAGCAGTTCTTC. It codes for CSARAGQGAIRSYNEQFF.

The CDR3 loop reads CSVEEGGGNGTNVLTF. The CDR3 bases are TGCAGCGTTGAAGAAGGGGGAGGGAACGGGACCAACGTCCTGACTTTC. The V call is TRBV29-1, the J call TRBJ2-6; D is possibly TRBD2 (7 bases). The CDR3 covers 16 residues. Trimming pared 0 bases from V and 8 bases from J, leaving 17 bases between. The germline CDR1 and CDR2 sequences are SQVTM and ANQGSEA. Together with reference TRBV29-1 and TRBJ2-6, the CDR3 gives the full variable domain: SAVISQKPSRDICQRGTSLTIQCQVDSQVTMMFWYRQQPGQSLTLIATANQGSEATYESGFVIDKFPISRPNLTFSTLTVSNMSPEDSSIYLCSVEEGGGNGTNVLTFGAGSRLTVL.

The genes are TRBV5-6 and TRBJ1-2; 12 nucleotides align to TRBD1. Germline V gene data show CDR1 as SGHDT and CDR2 as YYEEEE. The CDR3 has 15 residues. With 3 bases clipped from V and 8 bases from J, the junction kept 8 bases outside the gene matches. The CDR3 coding sequence is TGTGCCAGCAGCTCTCCGGGACAGGGGGCGTGGGGCTACACCTTC. It codes for CASSSPGQGAWGYTF. The full variable domain, with the rest looked up from reference TRBV5-6 and TRBJ1-2, is DAGVTQSPTHLIKTRGQQVTLRCSPKSGHDTVSWYQQALGQGPQFIFQYYEEEERQRGNFPDRFSGHQFPNYSSELNVNALLLGDSALYLCASSSPGQGAWGYTFGSGTRLTVV.

Turning to this clonotype: A much larger clone lies one base from this, so it may be a read error. The final CDR3 position lacks the conserved phenylalanine or tryptophan, pointing to a likely read error. The chain is built from TRBV28 and TRBJ2-1; 7 nucleotides match TRBD2. Germline CDR1 MDHEN, CDR2 SYDVKM. This CDR3 has 16 amino acids. V shed 3 bases and J 8 bases; nucleotides not matched to a gene: 13. The CDR3 protein is CASSFPTSPPAYEQFL. The CDR3 DNA is TGTGCCAGCAGTTTTCCGACTAGCCCCCCCGCCTATGAGCAGTTCTTA.

This clonotype was found a few times. The CDR3 DNA reads as TGTGCCAGCAGGTTCCGACAGGGGGACGAGCAGTACTTC. It encodes CASRFRQGDEQYF. This rearrangement joins TRBV5-6 to TRBJ2-7; 9 bases line up with TRBD1. V lost 5 bases and J lost 5; bases outside the gene matches: 5. Germline-derived CDR1 and CDR2 are SGHDT and YYEEEE. CDR3 length: 13 amino acids.

The V call is TRBV7-9, the J call TRBJ2-1; TRBD1 is a possible D gene (5 bases). The V end lost 6 bases, the J end lost 8 bases, and 11 bases lay between the germline ends. The germline CDR1 and CDR2 sequences are SEHNR and FQNEAQ (reference sequence). The CDR3 sequence is 12 residues long. This chain's CDR3 is CASSLMGHEQFF. In DNA, the CDR3 is TGTGCCAGCAGTCTAATGGGGCATGAGCAGTTCTTC. Full variable domain (outside the CDR3, taken from reference TRBV7-9 and TRBJ2-1): DTGVSQNPRHKITKRGQNVTFRCDPISEHNRLYWYRQTLGQGPEFLTYFQNEAQLEKSRLLSDRFSAERPKGSFSTLEIQRTEQGDSAMYLCASSLMGHEQFFGPGTRLTVL.

This clonotype has a handful of counts. The chain has TRBV7-9 and TRBJ1-2; D ambiguous. V lost 0 bases and J 13 bases, leaving 15 bases between the germline ends. The V gene's germline CDR1 is SEHNR and CDR2 FQNEAQ (reference sequence). The CDR3 runs 13 residues. This chain's CDR3 is CASSLAEREGVTF. The CDR3 bases are TGTGCCAGCAGCTTAGCAGAAAGGGAGGGAGTCACCTTC.

The sample holds many counts of this clonotype. The chain uses TRBV11-2 and TRBJ2-3; D is unresolved. Germline V gene data show CDR1 as SGHAT and CDR2 as FQNNGV. The V end lost 4 bases, the J end lost 4 bases, and 15 bases lay between the germline ends. This CDR3 spans 15 amino acids. Here the CDR3 DNA reads TGTGCCAGCAGCTCCCACGGACGTCCGGCAGATACGCAGTATTTT. Its translation is CASSSHGRPADTQYF. Supplemented by reference TRBV11-2 and TRBJ2-3, the full variable domain reads EAGVAQSPRYKIIEKRQSVAFWCNPISGHATLYWYQQILGQGPKLLIQFQNNGVVDDSQLPKDRFSAERLKGVDSTLKIQPAKLEDSAVYLCASSSHGRPADTQYFGPGTRLTVL.

This clonotype came up a few times. The CDR3 DNA reads TGTGCCAGCAGCCCCCATGGGCGAATAGCGGGAAACTACAATGAGCAGTTCTTC. Translating gives CASSPHGRIAGNYNEQFF. The chain links TRBV9 to TRBJ2-1; 8 bases line up with TRBD2. Germline values: CDR1 SGDLS, CDR2 YYNGEE. The CDR3 has 18 residues. The V segment lost 4 bases and the J segment 3 bases; nucleotides outside the gene matches: 15.

This clonotype was detected ten times or more. This chain links TRBV9 with TRBJ2-6, with D perhaps matching TRBD1 (5 bases). The CDR3 has 15 amino acids. The germline gives CDR1 SGDLS, CDR2 YYNGEE. Trimming removed 3 bases at V and 2 bases at J, with 9 bases between. CDR3 nucleotide sequence: TGTGCCAGCAGCGCGCCGACAGCTGGGGCCAACGTCCTGACTTTC. Its protein is CASSAPTAGANVLTF.

J is TRBJ2-1 and V is TRBV24-1; 7 bases fit TRBD2. Germline values: CDR1 KGHDR, CDR2 SFDVKD. CDR3 size: 18 residues. V was pared by 0 bases and J by 8 bases, with 15 bases of the junction left unmatched. This CDR3 reads CATSDLGGASGLEYEQFF. CDR3 sequence (DNA): TGTGCCACCAGTGATTTGGGTGGGGCTAGCGGTCTAGAGTATGAGCAGTTCTTC.

The rearrangement uses TRBV20-1 and TRBJ1-2; TRBD1 aligns across 8 bases. The CDR3 extends over 13 amino acids. J lost 7 bases, V lost 5 bases, and 9 bases had no gene match. The germline CDR1 and CDR2 sequences are DFQATT and SNEGSKA (reference sequence). The CDR3 sequence is CSAFRQGSLGYTF. The CDR3 nucleotides read TGCAGTGCTTTCCGACAGGGGTCGCTTGGCTACACCTTC.

The genes are TRBV27 and TRBJ1-1; 10 positions agree with TRBD1. There are 15 residues in the CDR3. Germline loops: CDR1 MNHEY, CDR2 SMNVEV (reference sequence). The ends lost 2 bases at V and 7 bases at J; junction bases unmatched: 7. The CDR3 DNA reads as TGTGCCAGCAGTTTAACCGGGACAGGGGCTCTTGAAGCTTTCTTT. Translating it yields CASSLTGTGALEAFF.

Many counts were recorded for this clonotype. The germline gene is not matched at one end of the junction; a read error may be the cause. This chain connects TRBV27 to TRBJ2-7; 11 bases fit TRBD2. This CDR3 region has 17 residues. CDR1 and CDR2 (germline): MNHEY, SMNVEV (reference sequence). The CDR3 DNA reads as TGTGCCAGCAGTCTATCGAGGCCGGGACTAGCGGACTACGAGCAGTACTTC. Its protein product is CASSLSRPGLADYEQYF.

J is TRBJ2-7 and V is TRBV15, with 7 bases matching TRBD1. Germline-derived CDR1 and CDR2 are LNHNV and YYDKDF (reference sequence). J gave up 5 bases and V 4 bases, and 8 bases lay outside the gene matches. The CDR3 covers 14 residues. The CDR3 DNA is TGTGCCACCAGCACTGACAGGGAACCCGACGAGCAGTACTTC. Amino acids: CATSTDREPDEQYF.

This clonotype was seen repeatedly, ten times or more. The rearrangement joins TRBV6-4 to TRBJ2-3, with D maybe TRBD2 (5 bases). The CDR3 is 17 amino acids. Germline CDR1 is MRHNA and CDR2 is SNTAGT. The V gene lost 6 bases and the J gene lost 1 base, with 20 bases spanning the gap. The CDR3 loop is CASRGPFLGRGTDTQYF. The CDR3 coding sequence is TGTGCCAGCAGGGGCCCCTTCCTGGGGAGAGGCACAGATACGCAGTATTTT.

This clonotype has at least ten counts. DNA of the CDR3: TGTGCCAGCAGCTTCGGAGAGTCGAAAGAGACCCAGTACTTC. This sequence encodes CASSFGESKETQYF. The V and J genes are TRBV5-4 and TRBJ2-5; unclear D gene. The germline V gene has CDR1 SGHNT and CDR2 YYREEE (reference sequence). V shed 2 bases and J shed 3 bases, with 11 bases lying between them. The CDR3 extends over 14 amino acids.

The CDR3 here is CASSSLGITGSSYNEQFF. The CDR3, as DNA: TGTGCCAGCAGCTCACTTGGCATCACGGGGAGCTCCTACAATGAGCAGTTCTTC. The gene calls are TRBV7-4 and TRBJ2-1; a possible D gene is TRBD2 (5 bases). This CDR3 spans 18 amino acids. V gave up 4 bases and J gave up 0 bases, with 19 bases separating them. Germline loops: CDR1 SGHVT, CDR2 SQSDAQ.

This clonotype was counted between two and nine times. This chain uses TRBV5-5 with TRBJ2-7, with 12 positions matching TRBD2. This CDR3 has 16 residues. The trim removed 3 bases at V and 3 bases at J, leaving 7 bases unmatched. In germline, CDR1 is SGHKS, CDR2 YYEKEE (reference sequence). CDR3 DNA sequence: TGTGCCAGCAGCTCTTTAACTAGCGGGAGGCGCTACGAGCAGTACTTC. Encoded protein: CASSSLTSGRRYEQYF.

At least ten counts were recorded for this clonotype. The chain combines TRBV10-3 with TRBJ1-4, with D unresolved. The CDR3 spans 16 residues. V lost 3 bases and J lost 8, with 19 bases in between. Germline V gene lookup returns CDR1 ENHRY and CDR2 SYGVKD. The CDR3 is CAISDRPHSEGEKLFF. The CDR3 DNA is TGTGCCATCAGTGATAGACCCCATTCCGAAGGGGAAAAACTGTTTTTT.

This clonotype showed up many times. The chain has TRBV7-9 and TRBJ2-5; D is unclear. Between the trimmed V and J ends, which lost 5 bases and 2 bases, there was a span of 12 bases. CDR3 size: 14 residues. The V gene's germline CDR1 is SEHNR and CDR2 FQNEAQ (reference sequence). The CDR3: CASSPPRAQETQYF. As DNA, the CDR3 is TGTGCCAGCAGCCCCCCTAGGGCACAAGAGACCCAGTACTTC.

This clonotype has just a few counts. The gene calls are TRBV5-1 and TRBJ2-7; no definite D call. CDR3 length: 13 amino acids. Trimming pared 0 bases from V and 3 bases from J, leaving 7 bases between. The germline V gene has CDR1 SGHRS and CDR2 YFSETQ. CDR3 region: CASSLEHFYEQYF. CDR3 nucleotide sequence: TGCGCCAGCAGCTTGGAACACTTCTACGAGCAGTACTTC.